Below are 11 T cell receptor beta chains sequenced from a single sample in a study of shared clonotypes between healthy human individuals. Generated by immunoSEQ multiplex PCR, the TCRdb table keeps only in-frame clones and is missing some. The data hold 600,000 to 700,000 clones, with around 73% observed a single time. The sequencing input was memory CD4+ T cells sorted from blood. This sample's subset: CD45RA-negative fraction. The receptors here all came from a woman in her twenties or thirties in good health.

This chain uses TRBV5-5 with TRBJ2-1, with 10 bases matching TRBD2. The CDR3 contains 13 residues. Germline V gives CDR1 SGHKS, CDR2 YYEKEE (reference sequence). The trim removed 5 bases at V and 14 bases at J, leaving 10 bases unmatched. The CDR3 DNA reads TGTGCCAGCAGAGGACTAGCGGAGTCAAAGGAGTTCTTC. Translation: CASRGLAESKEFF.

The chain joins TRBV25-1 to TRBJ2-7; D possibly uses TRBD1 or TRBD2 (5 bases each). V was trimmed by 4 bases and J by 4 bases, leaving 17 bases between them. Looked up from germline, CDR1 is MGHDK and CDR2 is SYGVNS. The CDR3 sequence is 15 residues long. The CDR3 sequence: CASSALGGEAYEQYF. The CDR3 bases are TGTGCCAGCAGTGCCCTTGGGGGAGAGGCGTACGAGCAGTACTTC.

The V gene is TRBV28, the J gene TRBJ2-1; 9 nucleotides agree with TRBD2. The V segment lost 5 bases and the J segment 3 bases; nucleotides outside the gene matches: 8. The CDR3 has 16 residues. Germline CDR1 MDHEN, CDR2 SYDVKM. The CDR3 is CASSAPSSGSYNEQFF. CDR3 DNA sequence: TGTGCCAGCAGTGCCCCGAGTAGCGGGAGCTACAATGAGCAGTTCTTC.

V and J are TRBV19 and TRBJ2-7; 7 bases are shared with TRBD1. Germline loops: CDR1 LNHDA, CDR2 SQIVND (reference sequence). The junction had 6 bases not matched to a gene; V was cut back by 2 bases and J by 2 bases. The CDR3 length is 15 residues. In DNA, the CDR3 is TGTGCCAGTAGTATACAAACAGGGGTAGCCTACGAGCAGTACTTC. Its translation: CASSIQTGVAYEQYF.

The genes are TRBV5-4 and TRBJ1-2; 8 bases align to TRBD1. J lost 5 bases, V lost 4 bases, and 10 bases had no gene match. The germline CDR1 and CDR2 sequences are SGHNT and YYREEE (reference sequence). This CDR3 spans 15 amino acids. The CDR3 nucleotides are TGTGCCAGCAGCCATGTTTCCCAGGGGGCTTATGGCTACACCTTC. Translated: CASSHVSQGAYGYTF.

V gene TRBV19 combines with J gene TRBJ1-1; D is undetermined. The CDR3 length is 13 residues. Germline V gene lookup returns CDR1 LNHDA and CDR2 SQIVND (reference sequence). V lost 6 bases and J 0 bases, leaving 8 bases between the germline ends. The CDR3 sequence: CASSRLLNTEAFF. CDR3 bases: TGTGCCAGTAGCAGACTCTTGAACACTGAAGCTTTCTTT.

This CDR3 reads CASTRGRGQGSVDQPQHF. CDR3 sequence (DNA): TGTGCCAGTACCCGTGGTCGGGGACAGGGGAGCGTCGATCAGCCCCAGCATTTT. The gene calls are TRBV19 and TRBJ1-5, with TRBD1 matching 10 bases. Germline V lookup: CDR1 LNHDA, CDR2 SQIVND (reference sequence). The CDR3 is made up of 18 amino acids. V lost 7 bases and J lost 5; bases outside the gene matches: 17.

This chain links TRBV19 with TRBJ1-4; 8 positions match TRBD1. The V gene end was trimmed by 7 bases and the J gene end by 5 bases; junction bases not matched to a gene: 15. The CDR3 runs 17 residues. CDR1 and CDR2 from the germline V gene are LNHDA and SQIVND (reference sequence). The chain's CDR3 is CASTTRTGISANEKLFF. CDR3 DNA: TGTGCCAGTACAACAAGGACAGGGATAAGCGCGAATGAAAAACTGTTTTTT.

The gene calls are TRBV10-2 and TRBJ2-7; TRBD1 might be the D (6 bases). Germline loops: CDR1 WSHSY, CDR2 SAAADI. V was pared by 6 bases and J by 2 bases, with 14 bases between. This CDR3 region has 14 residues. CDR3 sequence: CASRGQSFTYEQYF. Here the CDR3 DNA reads TGCGCCAGCAGAGGACAGTCCTTTACCTACGAGCAGTACTTC.

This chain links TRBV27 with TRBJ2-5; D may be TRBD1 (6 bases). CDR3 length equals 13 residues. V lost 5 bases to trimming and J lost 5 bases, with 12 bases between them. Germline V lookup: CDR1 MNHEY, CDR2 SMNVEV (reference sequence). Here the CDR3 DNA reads TGTGCCAGCAGTAACAGGGTTGGGGAGACCCAGTACTTC. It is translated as CASSNRVGETQYF.

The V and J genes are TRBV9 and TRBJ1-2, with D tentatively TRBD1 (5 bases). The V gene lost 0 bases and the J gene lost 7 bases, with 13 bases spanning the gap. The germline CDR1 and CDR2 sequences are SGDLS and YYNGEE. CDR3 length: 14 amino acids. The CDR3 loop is CASSVVGASSGYTF. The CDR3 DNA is TGTGCCAGCAGCGTAGTCGGGGCGTCGTCTGGCTACACCTTC.